Shown below are 5 T cell receptor beta chains from a single sample sequenced in a study of beta chain features in type 1 diabetes. Study-level findings and limits: Significant though moderate, a shortening of TCRB CDR3s appeared in all four CD4+ subsets of Type 1 diabetes patients.

Expressed TCRB transcripts were sequenced because the isolated RNA had all been reverse transcribed beforehand. This table comes from immunoSEQ multiplex PCR, and its TCRdb copy is limited to in-frame clones, with some not included. The sample records nearly 700,000 clones, roughly 13% being singletons. These receptors' targets are unknown. Sample: naive CD4+ T cells from blood. All receptors come from a man aged 18 to 30 with type 1 diabetes.

This clone was seen a few times. The chain has TRBV7-2 and TRBJ2-7; D remains ambiguous. The germline V gene encodes CDR1 SGHTA and CDR2 FQGNSA. V was cut by 3 bases and J by 2 bases, with 11 bases left in between. This CDR3 spans 14 amino acids. The CDR3 sequence is CASSFGQFAYEQYF. CDR3 DNA sequence: TGTGCCAGCAGCTTCGGGCAGTTCGCCTACGAGCAGTACTTC.

The chain recombines TRBV5-1 with TRBJ1-2; D is unresolved. This CDR3 has 13 residues. V lost 4 bases and J lost 5, with 12 bases in between. Per germline, CDR1 SGHRS and CDR2 YFSETQ. In nucleotides, the CDR3 is TGCGCCAGCAGCCTAACGGGCTATTATGGCTACACCTTC. It specifies CASSLTGYYGYTF.

The genes are TRBV30 and TRBJ2-3, with D uncertain. Germline V gene data show CDR1 as GTSNPN and CDR2 as SVGIG (reference sequence). V was trimmed by 0 bases and J by 6 bases, leaving 7 bases between them. The CDR3 covers 12 residues. The CDR3 DNA reads TGTGCCTGGAGTGTACATCGGGATACGCAGTATTTT. Residues: CAWSVHRDTQYF. The variable domain in full, with the rest retrieved from reference TRBV30 and TRBJ2-3, is SQTIHQWPATLVQPVGSPLSLECTVEGTSNPNLYWYRQAAGRGLQLLFYSVGIGQISSEVPQNLSASRPQDRQFILSSKKLLLSDSGFYLCAWSVHRDTQYFGPGTRLTVL.

V is TRBV27 and J is TRBJ1-5; maybe TRBD1 (5 bases). V was clipped by 2 bases and J by 12 bases, with 20 bases between them. Per the germline V gene, CDR1 is MNHEY and CDR2 is SMNVEV (reference sequence). CDR3 length: 15 amino acids. The CDR3 DNA reads TGTGCCAGCAGTTTAAGCCGGGACTTTCCGGGGGGCCAGCATTTT. Translated, it gives CASSLSRDFPGGQHF.

This clone showed up just a few times. V and J are TRBV4-2 and TRBJ2-7, with 7 bases identical to TRBD2. This CDR3 is built from 15 residues. V lost 4 bases, J lost 6 bases, and 12 bases stayed unmatched. Germline V gene lookup returns CDR1 LGHNA and CDR2 YNFKEQ. CDR3 DNA sequence: TGTGCCAGCAGCCGACGACTAGCATTTTCGGCCGAGCAGTACTTC. Its protein is CASSRRLAFSAEQYF.